These 26 T cell receptor beta chains were all obtained from the same sample, sequenced in a study of post-analysis software for immune sequencing data. Antigens for these TCRs are unknown. Unique molecular identifiers were carried by the TCR beta cDNA libraries. TCRdb re-called the PCR reads with MiXCR, one entry per CDR3 protein. The data show roughly 870,000 distinct CDR3 sequences, around 50% seen once. Regarding the study as a whole: The five TRBV segments detected at higher frequency in patients than in controls included TRBV5-6, TRBV5-1 and TRBV20-1.

Sequenced material: blood. These receptors came from a girl aged 10 to 17 with multiple sclerosis.

The chain links TRBV6-5 to TRBJ2-3, with D uncertain. The ends were cut back, 1 base at V and 5 bases at J, with 4 bases in the middle. Germline lookup yields CDR1 MNHEY and CDR2 SVGAGI. This CDR3 is built from 12 residues. The chain's CDR3 is CASSYFGDTQYF. CDR3 DNA: TGTGCCAGCAGTTACTTCGGAGATACGCAGTATTTT.

The rearrangement joins TRBV11-1 to TRBJ2-1; D is unresolved. There are 15 residues in the CDR3. Germline values: CDR1 SGHAT, CDR2 FQDESV (reference sequence). V was trimmed by 5 bases and J by 2 bases, leaving 13 bases between them. CDR3 nucleotide sequence: TGTGCCAGCAGCCTCCGGTCAGGAACCTACAATGAGCAGTTCTTC. As protein: CASSLRSGTYNEQFF.

The V call is TRBV4-1, the J call TRBJ1-5, with a weak D call TRBD1 (5 bases). V gave up 1 base and J gave up 4 bases, with 11 bases separating them. Germline V gene lookup returns CDR1 MGHRA and CDR2 YSYEKL. The CDR3 runs 15 residues. DNA of the CDR3: TGCGCCAGCAGCCAAGGGCGGGGGAAAAATCAGCCCCAGCATTTT. It specifies CASSQGRGKNQPQHF.

CDR3 DNA sequence: TGCGCCAGCAGCTTGGTCTACTTTTTCGGCGGGGAGCTGTTTTTT. It yields the protein CASSLVYFFGGELFF. The rearrangement links TRBV5-1 to TRBJ2-2; D unresolved. V was cut by 0 bases and J by 7 bases, with 13 bases left in between. CDR3 length: 15 amino acids. Germline V gene lookup returns CDR1 SGHRS and CDR2 YFSETQ.

The chain recombines TRBV7-2 with TRBJ2-5; D gene uncertain. The CDR3 is 14 residues long. CDR1 is SGHTA and CDR2 is FQGNSA in the germline V gene. Trimming removed 1 base at V and 4 bases at J, with 10 bases between. The CDR3 DNA reads as TGTGCCAGCAGCTTAGACCAGTCACGAGAGACCCAGTACTTC. Residues: CASSLDQSRETQYF.

The V and J genes are TRBV6-1 and TRBJ1-1, with a weak D call TRBD1 (5 bases). There are 14 residues in the CDR3. The germline V gene has CDR1 MNHNS and CDR2 SASEGT. The V and J ends lost 7 bases and 11 bases respectively, with 23 bases between them. CDR3 amino acids: CASTPGGEFKTAFF. The CDR3, as DNA: TGTGCCAGCACCCCTGGAGGGGAATTCAAAACGGCTTTCTTT.

CDR3 protein: CASRVDRMNTEAFF. The DNA for the CDR3 is TGTGCCAGCAGAGTGGACAGGATGAACACTGAAGCTTTCTTT. The chain couples TRBV6-5 to TRBJ1-1; 7 bases agree with TRBD1. The germline CDR1 and CDR2 sequences are MNHEY and SVGAGI. J was trimmed by 0 bases and V by 6 bases; bases with no gene match: 4. This CDR3 has 14 amino acids.

This clonotype was seen a few times. The chain recombines TRBV7-2 with TRBJ2-4; D tentatively fits TRBD1 or TRBD2 (5 bases each). The V gene lost 5 bases and the J gene lost 3 bases, with 17 bases spanning the gap. The germline gives CDR1 SGHTA, CDR2 FQGNSA. This CDR3 spans 16 amino acids. CDR3 sequence (DNA): TGTGCCAGCAGCGTACTTCCGGGACGGAACAAAAACATTCAGTACTTC. Protein: CASSVLPGRNKNIQYF.

This clonotype was recorded once. The rearrangement uses TRBV6-5 and TRBJ1-2; 9 positions agree with TRBD1. There are 14 residues in the CDR3. CDR1 and CDR2 from the germline V gene are MNHEY and SVGAGI. V trimming: 5 bases; J trimming: 8 bases; junction bases outside the gene matches: 9. CDR3 coding DNA: TGTGCCAGCAGTCGAGGGACAGGGTATAACGGCTACACCTTC. It codes for CASSRGTGYNGYTF.

The chain couples TRBV3-1 to TRBJ1-2; D gene uncertain. Germline values: CDR1 LGHDT, CDR2 YNNKEL (reference sequence). The CDR3 sequence is 14 residues long. Trimming removed 0 bases at V and 4 bases at J, with 9 bases between. The CDR3 region has the DNA TGTGCCAGCAGCCAAGATGTGGCAACCTATGGCTACACCTTC. Protein: CASSQDVATYGYTF.

This chain links TRBV5-1 with TRBJ1-4, with D possibly TRBD1 on 5 matching bases. The CDR3 sequence is 16 residues long. Germline V gene data show CDR1 as SGHRS and CDR2 as YFSETQ. The germline V and J ends were trimmed by 4 bases and 6 bases, with 19 bases remaining between them. The CDR3 region is CASSIRDPGEDEKLFF. The CDR3 DNA reads as TGCGCCAGCAGCATCCGGGACCCGGGGGAAGATGAAAAACTGTTTTTT.

This clonotype was picked up a small number of times. V usage is TRBV5-1 and J usage is TRBJ2-7; 8 nucleotides agree with TRBD1. V lost 4 bases and J lost 6; bases outside the gene matches: 3. Looked up from germline, CDR1 is SGHRS and CDR2 is YFSETQ. CDR3 length equals 12 residues. The CDR3 here is CASSATGVEQYF. Here the CDR3 DNA reads TGCGCCAGCAGCGCGACAGGGGTCGAGCAGTACTTC. Full variable domain (missing parts from reference TRBV5-1 and TRBJ2-7): KAGVTQTPRYLIKTRGQQVTLSCSPISGHRSVSWYQQTPGQGLQFLFEYFSETQRNKGNFPGRFSGRQFSNSRSEMNVSTLELGDSALYLCASSATGVEQYFGPGTRLTVT.

This chain links TRBV6-5 with TRBJ2-7, with a tentative D call TRBD2 (5 bases). The CDR3 runs to 13 residues. Germline values: CDR1 MNHEY, CDR2 SVGAGI. The V end was cut by 11 bases, the J end by 4 bases, with 18 bases between. CDR3: CAPRPPRGYEQYF. The CDR3 DNA is TGTGCCCCCCGACCTCCTCGGGGTTACGAGCAGTACTTC.

This chain connects TRBV9 to TRBJ2-3; 12 bases are a match to TRBD2. The V gene end was trimmed by 2 bases and the J gene end by 2 bases; junction bases not matched to a gene: 6. CDR1 SGDLS and CDR2 YYNGEE come from the germline V gene. The CDR3 is 17 amino acids. CDR3 nucleotide sequence: TGTGCCAGCAGCGTCCTCGGACTAGCGGGGTTCACAGATACGCAGTATTTT. Amino acid sequence: CASSVLGLAGFTDTQYF.

The rearrangement links TRBV20-1 to TRBJ2-7; the match to TRBD2 covers 7 bases. The V gene end was trimmed by 3 bases and the J gene end by 1 base; junction bases not matched to a gene: 6. Germline V CDR1 and CDR2: DFQATT, SNEGSKA (reference sequence). The CDR3 is made up of 14 amino acids. Here the CDR3 DNA reads TGCAGTGCTAGTAAAGCGGGAATATCCTACGAGCAGTACTTC. This codes for CSASKAGISYEQYF.

The rearrangement uses TRBV29-1 and TRBJ1-2; D is ambiguous. This CDR3 contains 11 residues. Trimming left V 6 bases short and J 4 bases short, with 9 bases between. Per the germline V gene, CDR1 is SQVTM and CDR2 is ANQGSEA. CDR3 sequence reads: CSVDIIYGYTF. The CDR3 DNA follows: TGCAGCGTCGACATCATCTATGGCTACACCTTC.

V is TRBV20-1 and J is TRBJ2-3, with 7 bases lining up with TRBD1. CDR1 and CDR2 from the germline V gene are DFQATT and SNEGSKA (reference sequence). The CDR3 has 17 residues. With 2 bases clipped from V and 1 base from J, the junction kept 12 bases outside the gene matches. CDR3 nucleotides: TGCAGTGCTAGACTTCCCATACAGGGGATCGGCACAGATACGCAGTATTTT. It yields the protein CSARLPIQGIGTDTQYF.

This clonotype was counted between two and nine times. V is TRBV29-1 and J is TRBJ2-3, with D perhaps TRBD1 (5 bases). Germline-derived CDR1 and CDR2 are SQVTM and ANQGSEA. The CDR3 is 13 amino acids. V dropped 6 bases and J dropped 2 bases, with 12 bases sitting between them. Written as DNA, the CDR3 is TGCAGCGTCGAACAGGTGCTCACAGATACGCAGTATTTT. As protein: CSVEQVLTDTQYF.

V usage is TRBV28 and J usage is TRBJ2-7; D is possibly TRBD2 (6 bases). The CDR3 is 15 amino acids. Deletions cut 3 bases from V and 3 bases from J, with 15 bases between. The germline CDR1 and CDR2 sequences are MDHEN and SYDVKM. This chain's CDR3 is CASSFPRDLHYEQYF. The CDR3 DNA reads as TGTGCCAGCAGTTTCCCCCGGGACTTGCACTACGAGCAGTACTTC.

The V call is TRBV20-1, the J call TRBJ2-1; D might be TRBD2 (6 bases). CDR1 is DFQATT, CDR2 SNEGSKA, per germline (reference sequence). Trimming pared 6 bases from V and 2 bases from J, leaving 14 bases between. This CDR3 contains 14 residues. The CDR3 is CSASAGPAYNEQFF. The CDR3 DNA is TGCAGTGCCTCTGCGGGGCCGGCCTACAATGAGCAGTTCTTC.

V and J are TRBV6-6 and TRBJ1-1; D remains unclear. Trimming cost V 0 bases and J 0 bases, with 5 bases left between them. The CDR3 length is 14 residues. CDR1 MNHNY and CDR2 SVGAGI come from the germline V gene (reference sequence). The CDR3 DNA follows: TGTGCCAGCAGTTACTCAATCATGAACACTGAAGCTTTCTTT. This codes for CASSYSIMNTEAFF.

V gene TRBV29-1 combines with J gene TRBJ1-2; no firm D call. Germline V CDR1 and CDR2: SQVTM, ANQGSEA. The CDR3 is 12 residues long. V lost 7 bases to trimming and J lost 7 bases, with 16 bases between them. This CDR3 reads CSETDSSGGYTF. The CDR3 coding sequence is TGCAGCGAAACAGATTCGAGTGGTGGCTACACCTTC.

The chain links TRBV5-1 to TRBJ2-1; the match to TRBD2 covers 12 bases. Losses at the gene ends were 3 bases for V and 0 bases for J; bases not matched to a gene: 10. In germline, CDR1 is SGHRS, CDR2 YFSETQ. This CDR3 has 19 residues. This CDR3 is CASSWASGGETSSYNEQFF. The CDR3 DNA sequence: TGCGCCAGCAGCTGGGCTAGCGGGGGGGAGACAAGCTCCTACAATGAGCAGTTCTTC.

This clonotype was observed a few times. The chain carries TRBV5-1 and TRBJ2-1; D is perhaps TRBD1 (6 bases). V was cut by 6 bases and J by 13 bases, with 17 bases left in between. CDR3 length: 12 amino acids. Germline V gene lookup returns CDR1 SGHRS and CDR2 YFSETQ. The CDR3 loop reads CASKQGTHHQFF. Here the CDR3 DNA reads TGCGCCAGCAAACAGGGTACCCACCACCAGTTCTTC.

This clonotype was seen only once. The V gene is TRBV20-1, the J gene TRBJ2-3; D is perhaps TRBD2 (5 bases). Germline loops: CDR1 DFQATT, CDR2 SNEGSKA (reference sequence). Trimming took 3 bases from V and 2 from J, leaving 12 bases between them. The CDR3 sequence is 14 residues long. The CDR3 nucleotides read TGCAGTGCTAGTCCCAGCGGTCTCACAGATACGCAGTATTTT. Protein: CSASPSGLTDTQYF.

This clonotype has at least ten counts. Mismatch with germline at one junction end may stem from a read error. This chain uses TRBV7-9 with TRBJ2-7; 8 bases match TRBD1. CDR1 is SEHNR, CDR2 FQNEAQ, per germline (reference sequence). This CDR3 is built from 14 residues. The CDR3 loop is CASSPGQASYEQYF. The CDR3 DNA is TGCGCCAGCAGCCCGGGACAGGCTTCCTACGAGCAGTACTTC.